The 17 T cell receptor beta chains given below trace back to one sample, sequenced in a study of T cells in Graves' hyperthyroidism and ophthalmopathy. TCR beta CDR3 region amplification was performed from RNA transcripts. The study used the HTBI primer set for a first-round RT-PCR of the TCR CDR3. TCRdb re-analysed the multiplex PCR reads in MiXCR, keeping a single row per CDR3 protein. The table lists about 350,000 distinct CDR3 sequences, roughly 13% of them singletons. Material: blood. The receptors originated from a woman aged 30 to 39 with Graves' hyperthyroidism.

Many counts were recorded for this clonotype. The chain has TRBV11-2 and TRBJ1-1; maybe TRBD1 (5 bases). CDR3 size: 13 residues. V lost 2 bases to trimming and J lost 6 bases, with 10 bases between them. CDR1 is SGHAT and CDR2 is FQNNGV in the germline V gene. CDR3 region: CASSLSRAPEAFF. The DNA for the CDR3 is TGTGCCAGCAGCTTATCCAGGGCCCCTGAAGCTTTCTTT.

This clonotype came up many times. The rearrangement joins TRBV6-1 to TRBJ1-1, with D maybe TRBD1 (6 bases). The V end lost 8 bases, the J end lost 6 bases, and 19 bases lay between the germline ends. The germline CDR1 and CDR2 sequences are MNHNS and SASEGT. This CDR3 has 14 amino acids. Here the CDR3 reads CASQTSGGAAEAFF. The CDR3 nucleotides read TGTGCCAGCCAAACAAGTGGGGGGGCGGCTGAAGCTTTCTTT.

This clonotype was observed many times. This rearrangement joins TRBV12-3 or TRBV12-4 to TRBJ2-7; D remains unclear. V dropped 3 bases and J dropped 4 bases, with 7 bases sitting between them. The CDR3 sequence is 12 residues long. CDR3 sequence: CASSLNRYEQYF. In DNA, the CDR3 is TGTGCCAGCAGTTTGAACCGGTACGAGCAGTACTTC.

The chain's CDR3 is CASKGDRDYYGYTF. CDR3 DNA: TGTGCCAGTAAGGGGGACAGGGACTACTATGGCTACACCTTC. The J gene is TRBJ1-2, the V gene TRBV19; 9 positions agree with TRBD1. The junction had 6 bases not matched to a gene; V was cut back by 7 bases and J by 3 bases. Germline V gene sequence: CDR1 LNHDA, CDR2 SQIVND (reference sequence). This CDR3 has 14 amino acids.

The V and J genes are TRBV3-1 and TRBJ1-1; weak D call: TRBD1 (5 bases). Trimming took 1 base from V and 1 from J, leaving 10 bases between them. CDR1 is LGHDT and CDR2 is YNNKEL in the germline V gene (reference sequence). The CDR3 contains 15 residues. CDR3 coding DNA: TGTGCCAGCAGCCAAGCTACAGGAAAGAACACTGAAGCTTTCTTT. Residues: CASSQATGKNTEAFF.

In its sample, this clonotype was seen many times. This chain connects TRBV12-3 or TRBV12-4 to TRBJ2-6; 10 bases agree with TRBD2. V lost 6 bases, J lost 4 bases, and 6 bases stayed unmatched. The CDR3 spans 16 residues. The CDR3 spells CASRHKLAGGANVLTF. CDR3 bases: TGTGCCAGCAGGCATAAACTAGCGGGAGGGGCCAACGTCCTGACTTTC.

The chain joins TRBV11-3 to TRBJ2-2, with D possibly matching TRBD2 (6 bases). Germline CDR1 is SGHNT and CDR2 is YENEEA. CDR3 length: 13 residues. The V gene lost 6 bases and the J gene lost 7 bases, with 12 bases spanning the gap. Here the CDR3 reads CASRSSGLGELFF. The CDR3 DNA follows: TGTGCCAGCAGGTCATCGGGACTCGGGGAGCTGTTTTTT.

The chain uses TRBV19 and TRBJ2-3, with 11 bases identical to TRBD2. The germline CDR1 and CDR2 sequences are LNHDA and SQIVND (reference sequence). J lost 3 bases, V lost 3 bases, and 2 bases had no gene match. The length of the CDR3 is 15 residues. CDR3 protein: CASSMLAGGTDTQYF. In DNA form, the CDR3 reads TGTGCCAGTAGTATGCTAGCGGGAGGAACAGATACGCAGTATTTT.

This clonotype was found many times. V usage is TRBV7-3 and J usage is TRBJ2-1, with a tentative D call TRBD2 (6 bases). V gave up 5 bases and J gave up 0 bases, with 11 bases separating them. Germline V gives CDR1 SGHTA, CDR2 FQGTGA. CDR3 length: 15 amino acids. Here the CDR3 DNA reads TGTGCCAGCAGCCGGGACTCCCTCTCCTACAATGAGCAGTTCTTC. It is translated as CASSRDSLSYNEQFF.

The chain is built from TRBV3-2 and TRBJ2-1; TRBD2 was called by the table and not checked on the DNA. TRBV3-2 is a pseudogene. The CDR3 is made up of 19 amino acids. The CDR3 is CASSQKGLAGIPSYNEQFF. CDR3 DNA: TGTGCCAGCAGCCAGAAGGGGCTAGCGGGAATACCCTCCTACAATGAGCAGTTCTTC.

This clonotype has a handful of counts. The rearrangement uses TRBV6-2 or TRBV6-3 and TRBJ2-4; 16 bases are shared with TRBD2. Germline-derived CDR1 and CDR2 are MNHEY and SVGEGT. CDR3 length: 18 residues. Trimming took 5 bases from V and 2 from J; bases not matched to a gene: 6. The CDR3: CASSPGLAGGPTKNIQYF. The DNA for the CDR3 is TGTGCCAGCAGTCCGGGACTAGCGGGAGGGCCTACCAAAAACATTCAGTACTTC.

The DNA for the CDR3 is TGTGCCAGCAGCCGAATGAGGGTTTTAGCGGGCGAGCAGTTCTTC. Translation gives CASSRMRVLAGEQFF. The chain links TRBV5-6 to TRBJ2-1, with 7 bases that match TRBD2. CDR3 length: 15 residues. From germline, CDR1 is SGHDT and CDR2 YYEEEE. The J segment lost 10 bases and the V segment lost 4 bases, leaving 14 bases of the junction unmatched.

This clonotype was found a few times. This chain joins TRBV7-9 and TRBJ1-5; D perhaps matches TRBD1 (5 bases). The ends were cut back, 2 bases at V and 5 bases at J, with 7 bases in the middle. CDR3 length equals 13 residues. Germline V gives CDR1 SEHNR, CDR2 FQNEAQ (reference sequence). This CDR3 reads CASSLQGHQPQHF. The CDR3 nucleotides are TGTGCCAGCAGCTTACAGGGCCATCAGCCCCAGCATTTT.

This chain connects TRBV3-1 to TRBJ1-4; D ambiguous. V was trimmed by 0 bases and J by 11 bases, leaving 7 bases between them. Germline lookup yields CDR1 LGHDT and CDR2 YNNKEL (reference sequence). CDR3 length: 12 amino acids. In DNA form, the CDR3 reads TGTGCCAGCAGCCAAGATGGCTGGAAACTGTTTTTT. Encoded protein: CASSQDGWKLFF. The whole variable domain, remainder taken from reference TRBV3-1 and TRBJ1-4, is DTAVSQTPKYLVTQMGNDKSIKCEQNLGHDTMYWYKQDSKKFLKIMFSYNNKELIINETVPNRFSPKSPDKAHLNLHINSLELGDSAVYFCASSQDGWKLFFGSGTQLSVL.

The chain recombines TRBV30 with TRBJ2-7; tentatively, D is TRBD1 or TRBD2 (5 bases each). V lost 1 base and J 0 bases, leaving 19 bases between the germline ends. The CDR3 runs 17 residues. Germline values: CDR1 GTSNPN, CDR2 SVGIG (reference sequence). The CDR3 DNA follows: TGTGCCTGGAGTGGTCTCTTGGGGGAGCGCAGCTCCTACGAGCAGTACTTC. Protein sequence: CAWSGLLGERSSYEQYF.

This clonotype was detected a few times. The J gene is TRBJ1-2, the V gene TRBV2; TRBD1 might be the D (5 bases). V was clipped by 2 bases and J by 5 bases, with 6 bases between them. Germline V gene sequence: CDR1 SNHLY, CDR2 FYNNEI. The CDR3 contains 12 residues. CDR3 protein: CASSERGYGYTF. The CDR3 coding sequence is TGTGCCAGCAGTGAACGGGGGTATGGCTACACCTTC.

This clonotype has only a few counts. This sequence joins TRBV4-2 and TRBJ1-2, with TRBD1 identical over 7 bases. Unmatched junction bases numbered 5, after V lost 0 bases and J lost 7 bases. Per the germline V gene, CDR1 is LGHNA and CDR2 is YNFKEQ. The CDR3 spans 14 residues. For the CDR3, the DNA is TGTGCCAGCAGCCAAGAGACAGGGAGGGGTGGCTACACCTTC. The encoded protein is CASSQETGRGGYTF.